The text below deals with one T cell receptor (beta chain). Antigen unknown. V lost 5 bases, J lost 5 bases, and 5 bases stayed unmatched. In germline, CDR1 is SGHTA, CDR2 FQGTGA. CDR3 length equals 16 residues. This record comes from a study of T-cell memory formation after mild COVID-19. The overall study: Among the donors, TCR clusters were largely specific to each donor.

Study-wide results and caveats: Clones from the second wave (peaking day 37) had unconfirmed SARS-CoV-2 specificity. The main location of contracting CD4+ clones was CM and EM, and that of contracting CD8+ clones was EMRA. While clones contracting from day 15 to 85 were balanced between CD4 and CD8, later expanders leaned CD4+.

Using its own MiXCR run on the 5' RACE reads, TCRdb lists one record per CDR3 protein. The sample consists of about 560,000 distinct CDR3 sequences, roughly a sixth of them appearing once. The sample was PBMCs or a T cell subset sorted from them (not recorded which). The sequence was obtained from an adult woman who had mild COVID-19 (a few samples of this study predate the infection). Cell type and time point are not known. The rearrangement uses TRBV7-3 and TRBJ2-2, with TRBD2 identical over 13 bases. The CDR3 spells CASSPSGLAGTGELFF. CDR3 sequence (DNA): TGTGCCAGCAGCCCTTCGGGACTAGCGGGAACCGGGGAGCTGTTTTTT.